Detailed here is one T cell receptor (beta chain). The sample holds a few counts of this clonotype. Which antigen it targets is not known. No much larger clonotype is one base removed from it; base qualities were not supplied. The germline V gene (reference sequence) gives CDR1 as SEHNR and CDR2 as FQNEAQ. V ends up 5 bases short and J 6 bases short, with an unmatched junction base count of 0. From the cysteine up to the phenylalanine, the CDR3 has a length of 12 residues. CDR3 DNA is the only sequence kept; it has 36 bases, read in frame from the first base. Library preparation used 5' RACE. TCRdb lists the instrument as Illumina HiSeq 2000. A universal primer binding site was added through template switching, and the final cDNA carried a unique molecular identifier so that TCR cDNA molecules could be counted accurately. Specific primers in the conserved constant-segment region were used to synthesize first-strand cDNA for the TCR alpha and beta chains. To control for contamination, every cDNA library was double barcoded, receiving both a SMART-Mk sample barcode and Illumina barcodes. TruSeq adapter sequences and Illumina sample barcodes were added in two successive PCR steps. TCR alpha and beta cDNA libraries were sequenced on the Illumina HiSeq platform with custom primers. Per the authors' processing: Unique molecular identifiers were extracted from raw reads with MiGEC, and CDR3 positions were determined with MiXCR. Recombination models were inferred per individual with the repgenHMM and IGoR tools using an EM algorithm. Shared clonotypes were analyzed with the tcR package in R, and sharing was normalized by the product of cloneset sizes. To study raw recombination without the effects of thymic and clonal selection, out-of-frame nonproductive sequences were analyzed. Using fastp trimming at Q25 and MiXCR clonotype assembly, TCRdb reanalyzed the public sequencing data and kept in-frame beta chains. Each record represents a unique CDR3 protein, reported with the most common genes and DNA among its rows. The V and J calls reflect TCRdb's pipeline rather than the authors' work. This sample comprises about 810,000 distinct CDR3 sequences, about 12% of them detected only once. Around 1.5% of the sample goes to the ten largest clones.

The sample belongs to a study of identical twins (dated by TCRdb to 2016 to 2017). Turning to the overall study: To test whether fetal clonotypes persist, the study used deep sequencing on TCR alpha and beta repertoires from monozygotic twins, unrelated adults of various ages, and cord blood. Replicate twin experiments were performed at different times using different library preparation protocols to rule out contamination. The study at large found these results: Zero-insertion analyses could be partly confounded by invariant T cells such as MAIT and iNKT, although diverse VJ usage argued against such confounding for most clonotypes. In monozygotic twins, out-of-frame TCR alpha sharing was systematically underestimated by recombination models, although the models agreed with sharing between unrelated individuals. Abundant cord blood beta clonotypes carried fewer insertions; young adult naive repertoires showed a weaker similar trend, while memory repertoires showed none. Because the same donors could not be followed over many years, the conclusions relied on cross-sectional statistical analysis. In beta out-of-frame sequences, excess twin sharing was weaker, because having fewer shared sequences lowered the signal-to-noise ratio. Out-of-frame TCR alpha sequences shared between twins showed an excess of low generation-probability sequences compared with coincidental sharing between unrelated individuals.

All donors were healthy Caucasians. Three pairs of female monozygotic twins, all aged roughly 18 to 29 years, were included in the twin cohort. Peripheral blood mononuclear cells were the source from which RNA for the TCR libraries was isolated. The same sample was also used in a study of yellow fever vaccine responses in identical twins. The second study, in turn, reports: The T cell response to vaccination in identical twins was reported by the authors to appear partly convergent and partly personalized. The study precisely tracked vaccine-responding T cell clones in identical twins.

The V and J segments used are TRBV7-9 and TRBJ2-3, with 9 central nucleotides matching TRBD1. The sample was PBMCs. The sequence came from a woman aged 18-29 years in good health. CDR3 reads: CASSDRGDTQYF. In nucleotides, the sequence is TGTGCCAGCAGCGACAGGGGGGATACGCAGTATTTT.